Listed below are T cell receptor beta chains from one sample, sequenced in a study of OX40 agonist ivuxolimab in advanced cancers. TCRdb keeps only in-frame clones here, not all; method: immunoSEQ multiplex PCR. The sample lists about 64,000 clones, roughly 81% seen once, with approximately 9.4% in the top ten. The specimen was CD4+ or CD8+ T cells sorted from blood, collected in a trial of the OX40 agonist ivuxolimab. Every receptor here comes from an adult with an advanced solid tumor such as melanoma, head and neck, liver or kidney cancer. CDR3s include the opening cysteine and the closing phenylalanine or tryptophan. Each record gives: V gene, D gene, J gene, clone size, CDR3 protein, CDR3 DNA. The D gene is left open where the match is weak. Rows give clone size only sometimes, using once, few, many, or a class for an expanded clone.

TRBV2	TRBD1	TRBJ1-2	.	CASSGQGGGYTF	TGTGCCAGCAGTGGACAGGGGGGCGGCTACACCTTC
TRBV19	TRBD1	TRBJ2-3	once	CASRDRGRPDTQYF	TGTGCCAGCCGAGACAGGGGGAGGCCAGATACGCAGTATTTT
TRBV9	.	TRBJ2-3	.	CASRGPATDTQYF	TGTGCCAGCAGGGGGCCCGCCACAGATACGCAGTATTTT
TRBV2	.	TRBJ1-1	.	CASTLYGTRQEQAFF	TGTGCCAGCACCTTGTACGGGACCCGTCAAGAGCAAGCTTTCTTT
TRBV7-9	.	TRBJ1-1	once	CASSFQGRAEAFF	TGTGCCAGCAGCTTTCAAGGACGCGCTGAAGCTTTCTTT
TRBV28	.	TRBJ1-3	.	CASTQMGSGNTIYF	TGTGCCAGCACCCAGATGGGGTCCGGAAACACCATATATTTT
TRBV19	.	TRBJ2-7	.	CASSMIGQDYEQYF	TGTGCCAGTAGTATGATCGGGCAAGACTACGAGCAGTACTTC
TRBV7-9	.	TRBJ1-1	.	CASSLAGSGGAFF	TGTGCCAGCAGCTTAGCAGGAAGCGGTGGCGCTTTCTTT
TRBV7-9	TRBD2	TRBJ2-7	once	CASSLLAGAEGQYF	TGTGCCAGCAGCTTACTAGCGGGGGCAGAGGGGCAGTACTTC
TRBV5-6	.	TRBJ1-2	.	CASSLTRPWSNYGYTF	TGTGCCAGCAGCTTGACACGGCCTTGGTCTAACTATGGCTACACCTTC
TRBV6-6	.	TRBJ2-7	once	CASSYGLTYEQYF	TGTGCCAGCAGTTACGGCCTTACCTACGAGCAGTACTTC
TRBV6-5	TRBD1	TRBJ2-7	.	CASRGAGTGKYEQYF	TGTGCCAGCAGAGGGGCCGGGACAGGGAAATACGAGCAGTACTTC
TRBV10-3	.	TRBJ1-2	.	CAISLDSSLSGYTF	TGTGCCATCAGTCTGGACAGCTCCCTAAGCGGCTACACCTTC
TRBV7-2	.	TRBJ2-5	.	CASSLVRQGETQYF	TGTGCCAGCAGCTTAGTTAGGCAGGGCGAGACCCAGTACTTC
TRBV19	.	TRBJ2-7	.	CASSIGGGEQYF	TGTGCCAGTAGTATTGGGGGCGGCGAGCAGTACTTC
TRBV14	.	TRBJ2-3	.	CASSQAGSFTDTQYF	TGTGCCAGCAGCCAAGCAGGCAGTTTTACCGATACGCAGTATTTT
TRBV7-7	TRBD1	TRBJ2-5	.	CASSRTGGISQETQYF	TGTGCTAGCAGCAGGACAGGGGGCATCTCCCAAGAGACCCAGTACTTC
TRBV9	TRBD1	TRBJ2-7	.	CASSASTGTAYEQYF	TGTGCCAGCAGCGCCTCTACCGGGACAGCCTACGAGCAGTACTTC
TRBV11-2	.	TRBJ2-2	.	CASSLLRAPNTGELFF	TGTGCCAGCAGCTTACTGCGCGCCCCGAACACCGGGGAGCTGTTTTTT
TRBV7-9	.	TRBJ1-6	once	CASRFGTDNSPLHF	TGTGCCAGCAGGTTCGGGACCGATAATTCACCCCTCCACTTT
TRBV18	.	TRBJ1-5	.	CASSSTSRPQHF	TGTGCCAGCTCATCCACATCTCGGCCCCAGCATTTT
TRBV10-3	.	TRBJ1-2	.	CAISAETNGYTF	TGTGCCATCAGTGCAGAGACGAATGGCTACACCTTC
TRBV5-6	.	TRBJ1-1	.	CASSRTGLNTEAFF	TGTGCCAGCAGCAGAACAGGCTTGAACACTGAAGCTTTCTTT
TRBV1	.	TRBJ1-1	.	CTSSQAEGSMNTEAFF	TGCACCAGCAGCCAAGCGGAGGGCTCAATGAACACTGAAGCTTTCTTT
TRBV7-3	.	TRBJ1-2	few	CASRVSNYGYTF	TGTGCCAGCCGGGTTTCCAACTATGGCTACACCTTC
TRBV9	.	TRBJ2-7	.	CASSMTGGYEQYF	TGTGCCAGCAGCATGACCGGGGGCTACGAGCAGTACTTC
TRBV7-3	.	TRBJ2-2	.	CASSFGSVSGELFF	TGTGCCAGCAGCTTCGGGAGCGTATCCGGGGAGCTGTTTTTT
TRBV9	TRBD2	TRBJ2-1	.	CASSGGELAAYNEQFF	TGTGCCAGCTCGGGCGGGGAACTAGCGGCCTACAATGAGCAGTTCTTC
TRBV6-6	TRBD1	TRBJ1-5	few	CATQTGGGQPQHF	TGTGCCACCCAGACAGGGGGCGGTCAGCCCCAGCATTTT
TRBV6-6	TRBD2	TRBJ2-3	.	CASSSWGGSSTDTQYF	TGTGCCAGCAGTTCATGGGGGGGGTCAAGCACAGATACGCAGTATTTT
TRBV25-1	.	TRBJ2-7	.	CASSSTWEQYF	TGTGCCAGCTCTTCCACATGGGAGCAGTACTTC
TRBV2	.	TRBJ1-1	.	CASSVFGQEAFF	TGTGCCAGCAGTGTTTTCGGACAGGAAGCTTTCTTT
TRBV19	TRBD1	TRBJ2-3	.	CASSGRDRVTDTQYF	TGTGCCAGTAGTGGCCGGGACAGGGTCACAGATACGCAGTATTTT
TRBV2	.	TRBJ1-4	.	CASRITGFNEKLFF	TGTGCCAGCAGGATAACAGGGTTTAATGAAAAACTGTTTTTT
TRBV19	.	TRBJ2-5	.	CASSKHRTVQETQYF	TGTGCCAGTAGTAAACACCGGACAGTCCAAGAGACCCAGTACTTC
TRBV27	.	TRBJ1-5	.	CASSPLSGPFKPQHF	TGTGCCAGCAGTCCGCTCTCTGGGCCCTTCAAACCCCAGCATTTT
TRBV10-3	.	TRBJ1-5	once	CAISVDPSNQPQHF	TGTGCCATCAGTGTGGACCCTAGCAATCAGCCCCAGCATTTT
TRBV5-6	TRBD1	TRBJ2-5	once	CASSLDRGQPETQYF	TGTGCCAGCAGCTTGGACAGGGGGCAGCCAGAGACCCAGTACTTC
TRBV4-3	TRBD2	TRBJ2-3	.	CASSGGVLGTDTQYF	TGCGCCAGCAGCGGGGGGGTTTTGGGCACAGATACGCAGTATTTT
TRBV7-3	.	TRBJ2-7	.	CASSWGPTYEQYF	TGTGCCAGCAGTTGGGGGCCGACCTACGAGCAGTACTTC
TRBV5-6	TRBD1	TRBJ2-4	.	CASSLRDRANIQYF	TGTGCCAGCAGCTTACGGGACAGGGCTAACATTCAGTACTTC
TRBV7-2	TRBD1	TRBJ1-2	.	CASSFDRVPNYGYTF	TGTGCCAGCAGCTTCGACAGGGTCCCTAACTATGGCTACACCTTC
TRBV2	.	TRBJ1-1	.	CASMNPGPGTPFF	TGTGCCAGCATGAATCCGGGTCCCGGGACGCCTTTCTTT
TRBV4-2	TRBD1	TRBJ1-1	.	CASSQQGGEAFF	TGTGCCAGCAGCCAGCAGGGGGGTGAAGCTTTCTTT
TRBV2	.	TRBJ1-1	few	CASTETGALYTEAFF	TGTGCCAGCACTGAGACGGGGGCGCTGTACACTGAAGCTTTCTTT
TRBV6-6	.	TRBJ2-6	.	CASSSASSEANVLTF	TGTGCCAGCAGTTCGGCCAGCTCTGAGGCCAACGTCCTGACTTTC